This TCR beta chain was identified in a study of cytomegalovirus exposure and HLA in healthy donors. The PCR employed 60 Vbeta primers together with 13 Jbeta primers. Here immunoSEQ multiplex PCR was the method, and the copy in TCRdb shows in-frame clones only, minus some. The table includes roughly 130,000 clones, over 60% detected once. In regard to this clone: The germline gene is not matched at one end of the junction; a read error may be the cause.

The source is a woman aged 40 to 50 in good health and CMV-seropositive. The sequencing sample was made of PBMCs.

This chain's CDR3 is CSSSPLGGGGSNEQFF. The CDR3 DNA reads TGTTCCAGCAGCCCTCTTGGGGGCGGGGGATCGAATGAGCAGTTCTTC. J is TRBJ2-1 and V is TRBV7-9; D is possibly TRBD2 (7 bases). This CDR3 has 16 residues. Germline V CDR1 and CDR2: SEHNR, FQNEAQ (reference sequence). Combining the CDR3 with reference TRBV7-9 and TRBJ2-1 gives the whole variable domain DTGVSQNPRHKITKRGQNVTFRCDPISEHNRLYWYRQTLGQGPEFLTYFQNEAQLEKSRLLSDRFSAERPKGSFSTLEIQRTEQGDSAMYLCSSSPLGGGGSNEQFFGPGTRLTVL.